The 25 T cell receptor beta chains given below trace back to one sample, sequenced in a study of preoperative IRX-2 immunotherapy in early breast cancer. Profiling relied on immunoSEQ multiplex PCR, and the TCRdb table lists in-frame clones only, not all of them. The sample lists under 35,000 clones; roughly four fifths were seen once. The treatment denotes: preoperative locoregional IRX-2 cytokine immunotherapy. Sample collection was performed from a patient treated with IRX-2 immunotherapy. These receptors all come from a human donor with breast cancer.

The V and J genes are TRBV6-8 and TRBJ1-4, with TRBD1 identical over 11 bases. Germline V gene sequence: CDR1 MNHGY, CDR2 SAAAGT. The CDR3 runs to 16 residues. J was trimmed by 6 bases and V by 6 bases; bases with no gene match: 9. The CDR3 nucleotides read TGTGCCAGCAGGAGGACAGGGGGCGTAGTCGATGAAAAACTGTTTTTT. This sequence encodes CASRRTGGVVDEKLFF.

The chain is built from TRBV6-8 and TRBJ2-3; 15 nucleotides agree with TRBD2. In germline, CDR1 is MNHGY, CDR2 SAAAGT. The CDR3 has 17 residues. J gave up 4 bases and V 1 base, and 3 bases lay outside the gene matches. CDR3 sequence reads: CASSYWTSGRGPDTQYF. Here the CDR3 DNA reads TGTGCCAGCAGTTACTGGACTAGCGGGAGGGGGCCAGATACGCAGTATTTT.

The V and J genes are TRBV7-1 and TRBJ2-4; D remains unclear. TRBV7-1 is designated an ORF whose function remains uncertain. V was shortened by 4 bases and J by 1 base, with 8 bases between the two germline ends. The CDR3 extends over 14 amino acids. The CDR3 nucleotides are TGTGCCAGCAGCTTCCTTAGGGCCAAAAACATTCAGTACTTC. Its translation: CASSFLRAKNIQYF.

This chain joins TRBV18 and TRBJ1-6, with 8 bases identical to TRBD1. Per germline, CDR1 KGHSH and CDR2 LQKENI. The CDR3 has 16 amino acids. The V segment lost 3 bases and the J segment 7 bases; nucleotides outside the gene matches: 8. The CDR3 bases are TGTGCCAGCTCACCCCTGGACAGGGCGGGGAATTCACCCCTCCACTTT. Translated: CASSPLDRAGNSPLHF.

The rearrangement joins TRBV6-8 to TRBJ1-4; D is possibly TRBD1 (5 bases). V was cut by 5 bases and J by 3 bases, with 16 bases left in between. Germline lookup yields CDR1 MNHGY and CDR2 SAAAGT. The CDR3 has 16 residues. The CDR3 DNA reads TGTGCCAGCAGTGTGATCGGGGACGCGGCTAATGAAAAACTGTTTTTT. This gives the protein CASSVIGDAANEKLFF.

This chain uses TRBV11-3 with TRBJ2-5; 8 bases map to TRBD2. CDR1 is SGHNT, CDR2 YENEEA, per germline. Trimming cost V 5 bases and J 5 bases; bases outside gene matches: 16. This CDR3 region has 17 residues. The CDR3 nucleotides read TGTGCCAGCAGCCGGGACTTCGCGGGGGGTCCGGGGGAGACCCAGTACTTC. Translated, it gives CASSRDFAGGPGETQYF.

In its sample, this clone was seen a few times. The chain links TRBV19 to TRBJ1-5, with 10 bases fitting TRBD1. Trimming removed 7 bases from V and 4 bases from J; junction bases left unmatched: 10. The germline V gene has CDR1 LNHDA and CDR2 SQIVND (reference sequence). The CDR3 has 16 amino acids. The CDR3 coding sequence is TGTGCCAGTACCCCGGGACAGGGGACAGGGAATCAGCCCCAGCATTTT. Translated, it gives CASTPGQGTGNQPQHF.

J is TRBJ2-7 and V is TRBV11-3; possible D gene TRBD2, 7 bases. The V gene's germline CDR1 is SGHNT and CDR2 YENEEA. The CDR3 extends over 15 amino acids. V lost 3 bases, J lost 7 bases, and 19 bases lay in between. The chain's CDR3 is CASSLEGREGEEQYF. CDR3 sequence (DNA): TGTGCCAGCAGCTTGGAGGGCAGGGAGGGGGAGGAGCAGTACTTC.

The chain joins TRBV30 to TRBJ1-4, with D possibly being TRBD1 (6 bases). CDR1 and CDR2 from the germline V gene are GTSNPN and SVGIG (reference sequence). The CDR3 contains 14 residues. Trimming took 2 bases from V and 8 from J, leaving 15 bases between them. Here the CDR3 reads CAWSSGGDMEKLFF. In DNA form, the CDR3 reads TGTGCCTGGAGTTCGGGGGGCGATATGGAAAAACTGTTTTTT.

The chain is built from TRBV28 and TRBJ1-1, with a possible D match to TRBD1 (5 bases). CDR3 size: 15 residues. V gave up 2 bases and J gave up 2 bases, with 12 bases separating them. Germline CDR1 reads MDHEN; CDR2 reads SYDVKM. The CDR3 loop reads CASSLRDYVNTEAFF. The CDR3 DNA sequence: TGTGCCAGCAGTTTACGGGACTATGTTAACACTGAAGCTTTCTTT.

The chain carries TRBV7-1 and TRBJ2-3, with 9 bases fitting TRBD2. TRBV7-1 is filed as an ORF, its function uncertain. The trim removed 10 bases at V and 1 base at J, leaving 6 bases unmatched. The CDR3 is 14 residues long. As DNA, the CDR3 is TGTGCCACGCAAGCGGGGGGAGGCACAGATACGCAGTATTTT. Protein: CATQAGGGTDTQYF.

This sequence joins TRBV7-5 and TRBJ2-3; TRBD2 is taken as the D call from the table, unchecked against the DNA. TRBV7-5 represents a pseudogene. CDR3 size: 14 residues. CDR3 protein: CASSLRGFTDTQYF. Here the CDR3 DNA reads TGTGCCAGCAGCTTACGGGGTTTCACAGATACGCAGTATTTT.

CDR3 loop: CASSLAGLPETQYF. In DNA form, the CDR3 reads TGCGCCAGCAGTTTAGCGGGACTCCCAGAGACCCAGTACTTC. The genes are TRBV5-1 and TRBJ2-5, with 8 bases that match TRBD2. V shed 5 bases, J shed 4 bases, and the junction held 7 bases outside the gene matches. The CDR3 is 14 residues long. CDR1 is SGHRS and CDR2 is YFSETQ in the germline V gene.

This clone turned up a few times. The CDR3 DNA sequence: TGTGCCAGCAGCTTAGACAGGGGGTACACTGAAGCTTTCTTT. It specifies CASSLDRGYTEAFF. The chain joins TRBV11-3 to TRBJ1-1, with 7 positions matching TRBD1. Per germline, CDR1 SGHNT and CDR2 YENEEA. This CDR3 contains 14 residues. With V trimmed by 0 bases and J by 3 bases, 1 base remained unmatched. Combining the CDR3 with reference TRBV11-3 and TRBJ1-1 gives the whole variable domain EAGVVQSPRYKIIEKKQPVAFWCNPISGHNTLYWYLQNLGQGPELLIRYENEEAVDDSQLPKDRFSAERLKGVDSTLKIQPAELGDSAVYLCASSLDRGYTEAFFGQGTRLTVV.

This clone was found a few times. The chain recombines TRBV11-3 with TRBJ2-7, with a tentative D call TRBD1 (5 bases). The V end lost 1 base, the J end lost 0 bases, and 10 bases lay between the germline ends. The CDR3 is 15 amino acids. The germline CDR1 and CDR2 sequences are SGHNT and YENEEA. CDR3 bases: TGTGCCAGCAGCTTAGGGACAATCAGCTCCTACGAGCAGTACTTC. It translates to CASSLGTISSYEQYF. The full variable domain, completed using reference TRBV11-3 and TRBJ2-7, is EAGVVQSPRYKIIEKKQPVAFWCNPISGHNTLYWYLQNLGQGPELLIRYENEEAVDDSQLPKDRFSAERLKGVDSTLKIQPAELGDSAVYLCASSLGTISSYEQYFGPGTRLTVT.

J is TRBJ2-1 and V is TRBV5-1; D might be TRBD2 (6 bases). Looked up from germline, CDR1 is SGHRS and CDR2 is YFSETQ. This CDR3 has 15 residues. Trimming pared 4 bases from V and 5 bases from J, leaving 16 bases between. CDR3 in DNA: TGCGCCAGCAGCCTGGCGGGACTTGTCAACAATGAGCAGTTCTTC. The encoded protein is CASSLAGLVNNEQFF.

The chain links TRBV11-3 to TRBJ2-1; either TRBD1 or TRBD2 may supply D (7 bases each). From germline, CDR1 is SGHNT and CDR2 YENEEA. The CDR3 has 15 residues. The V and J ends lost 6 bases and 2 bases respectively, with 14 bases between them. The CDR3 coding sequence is TGTGCCAGCAGTACCAGGGGGGGAGCCTACAATGAGCAGTTCTTC. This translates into CASSTRGGAYNEQFF.

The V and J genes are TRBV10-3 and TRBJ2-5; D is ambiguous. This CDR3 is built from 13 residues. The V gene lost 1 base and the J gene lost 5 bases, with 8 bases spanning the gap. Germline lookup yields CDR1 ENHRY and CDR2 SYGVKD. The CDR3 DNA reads TGTGCCATCAGTGAGTTCCTTCTCGAGACCCAGTACTTC. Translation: CAISEFLLETQYF.

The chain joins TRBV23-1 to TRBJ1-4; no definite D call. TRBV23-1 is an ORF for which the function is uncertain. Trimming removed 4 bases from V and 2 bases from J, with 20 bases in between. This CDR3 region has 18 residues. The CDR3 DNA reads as TGCGCCAGCAGTCGTTCACTAGCCCCGAGTGCCACTAATGAAAAACTGTTTTTT. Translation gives CASSRSLAPSATNEKLFF.

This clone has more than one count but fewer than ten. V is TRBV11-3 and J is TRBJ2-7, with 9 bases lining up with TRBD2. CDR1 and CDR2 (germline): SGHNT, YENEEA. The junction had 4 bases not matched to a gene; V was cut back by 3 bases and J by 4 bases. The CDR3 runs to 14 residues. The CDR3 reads CASSLFSGRYEQYF. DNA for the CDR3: TGTGCCAGCAGCTTGTTTAGCGGGAGATACGAGCAGTACTTC.

CDR3 residues: CASSHRQGRVDSPLHF. The CDR3 bases are TGTGCCAGCAGCCATCGACAGGGTCGGGTTGATTCACCCCTCCACTTT. The chain uses TRBV11-3 and TRBJ1-6; TRBD1 aligns across 7 bases. This CDR3 has 16 residues. V shed 5 bases and J 8 bases; nucleotides not matched to a gene: 12. Germline CDR1 reads SGHNT; CDR2 reads YENEEA. The full variable domain, its missing parts supplied by reference TRBV11-3 and TRBJ1-6, is EAGVVQSPRYKIIEKKQPVAFWCNPISGHNTLYWYLQNLGQGPELLIRYENEEAVDDSQLPKDRFSAERLKGVDSTLKIQPAELGDSAVYLCASSHRQGRVDSPLHFGNGTRLTVT.

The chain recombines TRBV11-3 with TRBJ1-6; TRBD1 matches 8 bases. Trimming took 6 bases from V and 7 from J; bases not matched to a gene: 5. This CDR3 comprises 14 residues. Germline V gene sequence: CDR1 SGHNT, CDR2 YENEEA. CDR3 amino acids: CASRQGAVNSPLHF. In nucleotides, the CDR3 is TGTGCCAGCAGGCAGGGGGCGGTCAATTCACCCCTCCACTTT.

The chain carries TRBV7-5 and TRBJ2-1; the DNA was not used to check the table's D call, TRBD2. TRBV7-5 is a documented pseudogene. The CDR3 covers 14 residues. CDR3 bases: TGTGCCAGCAGCTTGATCAGCGGGAACAATGAGCAGTTCTTC. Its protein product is CASSLISGNNEQFF.

The CDR3 DNA reads TGCAGCGTGATGGACAGCCCAGCGGCGGGGGAGCAGTACTTC. It yields the protein CSVMDSPAAGEQYF. The rearrangement uses TRBV29-1 and TRBJ2-7; D could derive from TRBD1 or TRBD2 (6 bases each). Per the germline V gene, CDR1 is SQVTM and CDR2 is ANQGSEA. Trimming shortened V by 6 bases and J by 7 bases, and 22 bases separated the two germline ends. There are 14 residues in the CDR3.

The CDR3 DNA is TGTGCCAGCAGCCAAGGAAGCAACACTGAAGCTTTCTTT. Translated, it gives CASSQGSNTEAFF. The rearrangement links TRBV14 to TRBJ1-1, with unresolved D. The CDR3 is 13 amino acids. Trimming removed 1 base from V and 2 bases from J, with 5 bases in between. Germline V gene sequence: CDR1 SGHDN, CDR2 FVKESK.